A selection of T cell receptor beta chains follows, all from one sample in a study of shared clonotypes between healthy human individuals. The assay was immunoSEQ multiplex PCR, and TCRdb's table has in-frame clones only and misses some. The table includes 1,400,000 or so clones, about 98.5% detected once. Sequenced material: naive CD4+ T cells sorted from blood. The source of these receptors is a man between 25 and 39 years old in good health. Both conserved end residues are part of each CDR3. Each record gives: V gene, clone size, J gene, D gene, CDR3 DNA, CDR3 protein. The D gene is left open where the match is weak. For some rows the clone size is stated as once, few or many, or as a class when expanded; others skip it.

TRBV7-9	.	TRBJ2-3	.	TGTGCCAGCAGCTTAGGCCAATCCGTCACAGATACGCAGTATTTT	CASSLGQSVTDTQYF
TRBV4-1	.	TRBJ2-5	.	TGCGCCAGCAGCCAAAGGCAGACCCAGTACTTC	CASSQRQTQYF
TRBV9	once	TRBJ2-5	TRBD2	TGTGCCAGCAGCACCCAACTAGCGGGTTACGGGGAGACCCAGTACTTC	CASSTQLAGYGETQYF
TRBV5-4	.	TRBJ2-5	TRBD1	TGTGCCAGCAGCGATACCGGGACAGGGGGCGTTGAGACCCAGTACTTC	CASSDTGTGGVETQYF
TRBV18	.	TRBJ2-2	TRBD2	TGTGCCAGCTCACCCCCAGCGGGAGGTTCCGGGGAGCTGTTTTTT	CASSPPAGGSGELFF
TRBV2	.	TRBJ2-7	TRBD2	TGTGCCAGAAGTATCGGGACTACCTCCTACGAGCAGTACTTC	CARSIGTTSYEQYF
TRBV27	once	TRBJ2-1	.	TGTGCCAGCAGTTTATTGCCTATCCAAAGCTCCTACAATGAGCAGTTCTTC	CASSLLPIQSSYNEQFF
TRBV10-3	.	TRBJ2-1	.	TGTGCCATCAGTGAGTCCGGAGCCAGCTCCTACAATGAGCAGTTCTTC	CAISESGASSYNEQFF
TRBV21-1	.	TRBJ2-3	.	TGTGCCAGCAGCATCTCCGGGACAGGGAACACAGATACGCAGTATTTT	CASSISGTGNTDTQYF
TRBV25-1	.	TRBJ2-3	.	TGTGCCAGCAGTGCCGTGCCGGGCACAGATACGCAGTATTTT	CASSAVPGTDTQYF
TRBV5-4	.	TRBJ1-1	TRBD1	TGTGCCAGCAGCCGACAGGGATTGAACACTGAAGCTTTCTTT	CASSRQGLNTEAFF
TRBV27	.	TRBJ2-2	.	TGTGCCAGCAGTCACCCCCGGGTTGCGAACACCGGGGAGCTGTTTTTT	CASSHPRVANTGELFF
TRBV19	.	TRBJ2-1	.	TGTGCCAGTAGTATAGCAGCGGAGCCCTACAATGAGCAGTTCTTC	CASSIAAEPYNEQFF
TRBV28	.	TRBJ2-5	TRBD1	TGTGCCAGCAGTTTATCTTTTCTACAGGGGGCGCCGCGGGAGACCCAGTACTTC	CASSLSFLQGAPRETQYF
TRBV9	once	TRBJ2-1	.	TGTGCCAGCAGCGTGATCGGTGAGCAGTTCTTC	CASSVIGEQFF
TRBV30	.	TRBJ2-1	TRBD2	TGTGCCTGGAGTACCACTCCGACTAGCGGGAGCCATGAGCAGTTCTTC	CAWSTTPTSGSHEQFF
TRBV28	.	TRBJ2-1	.	TGTGCCGCCCCGGGGCTCCACAATGAGCAGTTCTTC	CAAPGLHNEQFF
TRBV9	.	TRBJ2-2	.	TGTGCCAGCAGCCCTAGCCCGAACACCGGGGAGCTGTTTTTT	CASSPSPNTGELFF
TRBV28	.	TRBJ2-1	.	TGTGCCAGCAGCTCCTCCGGGACCTTAAATGAGCAGTTCTTC	CASSSSGTLNEQFF
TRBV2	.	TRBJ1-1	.	TGTGCCAGCAGTGAGCAGCCGAACACTGAAGCTTTCTTT	CASSEQPNTEAFF
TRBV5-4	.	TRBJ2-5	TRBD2	TGTGCCAGCAGCTCGGGACTAGCGAACCAAGAGACCCAGTACTTC	CASSSGLANQETQYF
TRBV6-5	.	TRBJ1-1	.	TGTGCCAGCAGTTACCACGGACGGATGAACACTGAAGCTTTCTTT	CASSYHGRMNTEAFF
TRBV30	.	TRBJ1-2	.	TGTGCCTGGATAGGTGGGTGGGGTGGCTACACCTTC	CAWIGGWGGYTF
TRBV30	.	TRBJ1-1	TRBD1	TGTGCCTGGAGTCCGGACAGGGGGCAATGGGCTTTCTTT	CAWSPDRGQWAFF
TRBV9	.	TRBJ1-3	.	TGTGCCAGCAGCCTGATGGGGACGGAATCTGGAAACACCATATATTTT	CASSLMGTESGNTIYF
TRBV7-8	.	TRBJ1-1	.	TGTGCCAGCAGCAACCACCGTAAGGGGGAAACTGAAGCTTTCTTT	CASSNHRKGETEAFF